What follows is one T cell receptor (beta chain) and its context. No antigen is known for it. V shed 3 bases, J shed 7 bases, and the junction held 13 bases outside the gene matches. The CDR3 has 15 amino acids. CDR1 is SGHRS, CDR2 YFSETQ, per germline. The data were taken from a study of cytomegalovirus exposure and HLA in healthy donors. General study results and limits: The study recorded 150 to 200 TCR beta chains that were cytomegalovirus-associated.

The primer mix had 60 Vbeta and 13 Jbeta primers. Only in-frame clones appear in the TCRdb table, and some are missing; sequencing was by immunoSEQ multiplex PCR. The sample lists 110,000 or so clones, around 77% occurring once. The receptor was derived from a woman aged 30 to 39 in good health and CMV-seropositive. J is TRBJ2-7 and V is TRBV5-1, with TRBD1 matching 7 bases. Sequencing input: PBMCs. The CDR3 DNA is TGCGCCAGCAGCTCCCAGGGGGTAGGCCCGGGTGAGCAGTACTTC. This codes for CASSSQGVGPGEQYF.